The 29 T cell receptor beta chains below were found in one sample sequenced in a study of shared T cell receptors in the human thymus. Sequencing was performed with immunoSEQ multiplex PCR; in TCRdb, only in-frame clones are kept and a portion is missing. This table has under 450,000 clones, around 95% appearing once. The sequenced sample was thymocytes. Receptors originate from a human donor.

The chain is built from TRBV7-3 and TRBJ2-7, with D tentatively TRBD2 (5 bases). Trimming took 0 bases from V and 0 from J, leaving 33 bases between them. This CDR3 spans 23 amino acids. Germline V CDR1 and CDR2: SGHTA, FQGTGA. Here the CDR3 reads CASSLTNWAPGNLYPHLSYEQYF. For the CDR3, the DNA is TGTGCCAGCAGCTTAACCAATTGGGCGCCGGGGAACCTCTACCCACACCTCTCCTACGAGCAGTACTTC. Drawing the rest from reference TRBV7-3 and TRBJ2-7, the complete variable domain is GAGVSQTPSNKVTEKGKYVELRCDPISGHTALYWYRQSLGQGPEFLIYFQGTGAADDSGLPNDRFFAVRPEGSVSTLKIQRTERGDSAVYLCASSLTNWAPGNLYPHLSYEQYFGPGTRLTVT.

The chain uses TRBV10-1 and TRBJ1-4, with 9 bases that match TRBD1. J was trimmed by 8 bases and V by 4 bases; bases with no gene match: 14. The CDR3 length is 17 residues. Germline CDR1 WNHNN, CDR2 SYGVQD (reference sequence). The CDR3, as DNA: TGCGCCAGCAGTGGTCGGGACAGGGCGGCGAAAGGGGAAAAACTGTTTTTT. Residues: CASSGRDRAAKGEKLFF.

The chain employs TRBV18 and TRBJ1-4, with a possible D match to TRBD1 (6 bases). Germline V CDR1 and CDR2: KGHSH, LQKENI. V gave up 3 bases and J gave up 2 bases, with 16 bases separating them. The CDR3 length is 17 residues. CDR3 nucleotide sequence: TGTGCCAGCTCACCTCTTGGGGGGCTGGCGACTAATGAAAAACTGTTTTTT. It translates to CASSPLGGLATNEKLFF.

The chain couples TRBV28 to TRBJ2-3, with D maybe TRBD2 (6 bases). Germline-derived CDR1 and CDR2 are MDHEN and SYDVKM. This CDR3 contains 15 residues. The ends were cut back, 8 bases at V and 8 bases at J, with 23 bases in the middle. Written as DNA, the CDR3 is TGTGCCAGCGGCCGGATACAGGAAGGGAGGTCTACGCAGTATTTT. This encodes CASGRIQEGRSTQYF.

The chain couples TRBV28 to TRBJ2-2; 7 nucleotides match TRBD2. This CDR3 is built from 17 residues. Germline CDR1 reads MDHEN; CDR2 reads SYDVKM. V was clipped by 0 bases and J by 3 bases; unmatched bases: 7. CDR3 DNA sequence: TGTGCCAGCAGTTTATGCAGCCGGGGGGAGGACACCGGGGAGCTGTTTTTT. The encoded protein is CASSLCSRGEDTGELFF.

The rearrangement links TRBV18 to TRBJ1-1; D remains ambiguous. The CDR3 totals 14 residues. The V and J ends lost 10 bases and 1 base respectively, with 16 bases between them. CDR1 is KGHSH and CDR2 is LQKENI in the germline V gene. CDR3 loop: CATAWRHANTEAFF. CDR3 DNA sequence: TGTGCCACCGCGTGGCGCCATGCGAACACTGAAGCTTTCTTT.

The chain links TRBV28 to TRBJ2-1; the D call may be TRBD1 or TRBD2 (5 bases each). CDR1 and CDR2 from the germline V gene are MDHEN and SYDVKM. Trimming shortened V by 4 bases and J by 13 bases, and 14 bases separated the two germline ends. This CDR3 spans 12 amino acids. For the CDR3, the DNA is TGTGCCAGCAGTTCCGGCCCGAGGGGCCAGTTCTTC. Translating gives CASSSGPRGQFF.

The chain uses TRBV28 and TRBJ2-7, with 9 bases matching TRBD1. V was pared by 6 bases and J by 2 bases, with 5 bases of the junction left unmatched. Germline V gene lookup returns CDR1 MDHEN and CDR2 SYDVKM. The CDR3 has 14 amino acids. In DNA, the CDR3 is TGTGCCAGCAGGGGGGACAGGGACACCTACGAGCAGTACTTC. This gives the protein CASRGDRDTYEQYF.

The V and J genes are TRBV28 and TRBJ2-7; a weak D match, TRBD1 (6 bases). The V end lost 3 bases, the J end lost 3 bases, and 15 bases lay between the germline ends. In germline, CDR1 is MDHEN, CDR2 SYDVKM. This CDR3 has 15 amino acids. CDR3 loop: CASSLRTGLLYEQYF. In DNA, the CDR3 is TGTGCCAGCAGTTTGCGCACAGGGCTCCTCTACGAGCAGTACTTC. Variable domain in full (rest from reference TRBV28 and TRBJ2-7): DVKVTQSSRYLVKRTGEKVFLECVQDMDHENMFWYRQDPGLGLRLIYFSYDVKMKEKGDIPEGYSVSREKKERFSLILESASTNQTSMYLCASSLRTGLLYEQYFGPGTRLTVT.

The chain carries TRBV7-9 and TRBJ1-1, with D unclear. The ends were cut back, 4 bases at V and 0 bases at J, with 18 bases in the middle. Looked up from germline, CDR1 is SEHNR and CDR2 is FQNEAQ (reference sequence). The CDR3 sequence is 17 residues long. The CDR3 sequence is CASSSISLKVLNTEAFF. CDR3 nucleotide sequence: TGTGCCAGCAGCTCCATTTCCCTAAAGGTCTTGAACACTGAAGCTTTCTTT.

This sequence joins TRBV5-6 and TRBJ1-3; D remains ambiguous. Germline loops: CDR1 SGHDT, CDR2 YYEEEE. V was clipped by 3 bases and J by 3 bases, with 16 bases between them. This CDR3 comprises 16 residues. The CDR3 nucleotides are TGTGCCAGCAGCTCACGCCATTGGGCCTGTGGAAACACCATATATTTT. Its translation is CASSSRHWACGNTIYF.

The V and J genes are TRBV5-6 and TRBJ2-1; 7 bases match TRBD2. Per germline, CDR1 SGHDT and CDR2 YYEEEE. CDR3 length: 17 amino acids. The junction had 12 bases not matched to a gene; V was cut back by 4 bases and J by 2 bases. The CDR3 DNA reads TGTGCCAGCAGCATAAAAACTACTAGCGTTACCTACAATGAGCAGTTCTTC. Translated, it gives CASSIKTTSVTYNEQFF.

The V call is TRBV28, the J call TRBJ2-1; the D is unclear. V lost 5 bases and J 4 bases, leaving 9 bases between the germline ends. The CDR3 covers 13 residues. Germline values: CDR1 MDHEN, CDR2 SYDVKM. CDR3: CASSVSVYNEQFF. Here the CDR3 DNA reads TGTGCCAGCAGTGTGTCCGTTTACAATGAGCAGTTCTTC.

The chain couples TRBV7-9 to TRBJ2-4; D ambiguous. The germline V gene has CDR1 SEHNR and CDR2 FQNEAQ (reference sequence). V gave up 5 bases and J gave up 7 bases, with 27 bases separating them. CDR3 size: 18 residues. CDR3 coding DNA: TGTGCCAGCAGCCCAAGTAAGGGCCACCCCTATCCCGGGAACATTCAGTACTTC. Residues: CASSPSKGHPYPGNIQYF.

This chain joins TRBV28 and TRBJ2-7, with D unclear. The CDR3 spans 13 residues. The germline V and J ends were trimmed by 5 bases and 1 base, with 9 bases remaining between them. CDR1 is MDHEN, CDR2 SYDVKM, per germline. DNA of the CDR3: TGTGCCAGCAGTACCCAAGGGTCCTACGAGCAGTACTTC. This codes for CASSTQGSYEQYF.

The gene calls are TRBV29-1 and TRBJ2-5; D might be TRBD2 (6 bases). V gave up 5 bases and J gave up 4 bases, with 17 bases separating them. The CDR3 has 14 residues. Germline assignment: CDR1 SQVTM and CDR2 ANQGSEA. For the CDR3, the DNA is TGCAGCGTTCCAACGGGAGATCGATTAGAGACCCAGTACTTC. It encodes CSVPTGDRLETQYF.

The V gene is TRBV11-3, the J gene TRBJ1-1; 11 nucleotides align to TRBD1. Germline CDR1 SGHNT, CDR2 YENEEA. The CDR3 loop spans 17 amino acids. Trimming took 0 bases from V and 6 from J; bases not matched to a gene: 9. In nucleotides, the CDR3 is TGTGCCAGCAGCTTAGATAGGGGACAGGGGGAGAGGGCTGAAGCTTTCTTT. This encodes CASSLDRGQGERAEAFF. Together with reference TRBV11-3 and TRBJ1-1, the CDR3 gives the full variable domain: EAGVVQSPRYKIIEKKQPVAFWCNPISGHNTLYWYLQNLGQGPELLIRYENEEAVDDSQLPKDRFSAERLKGVDSTLKIQPAELGDSAVYLCASSLDRGQGERAEAFFGQGTRLTVV.

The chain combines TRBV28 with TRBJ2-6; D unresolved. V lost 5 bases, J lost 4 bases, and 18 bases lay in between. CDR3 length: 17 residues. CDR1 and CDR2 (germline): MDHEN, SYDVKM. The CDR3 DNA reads TGTGCCAGCAGTCCCCTAGGAAGGGATGGGGGGGCCAACGTCCTGACTTTC. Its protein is CASSPLGRDGGANVLTF.

In DNA form, the CDR3 reads TGTGCCAGCAGCCAAAGGACAGGGGGCAAGGAGACCCAGTACTTC. Protein sequence: CASSQRTGGKETQYF. The chain is built from TRBV14 and TRBJ2-5, with 11 bases aligning to TRBD1. J was trimmed by 5 bases and V by 2 bases; bases with no gene match: 4. Germline CDR1 is SGHDN and CDR2 is FVKESK. The CDR3 covers 15 residues.

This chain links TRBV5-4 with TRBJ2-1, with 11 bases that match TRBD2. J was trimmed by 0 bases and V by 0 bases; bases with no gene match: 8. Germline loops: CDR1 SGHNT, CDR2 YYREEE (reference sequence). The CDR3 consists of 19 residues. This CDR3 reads CASSLAGTSGSSSYNEQFF. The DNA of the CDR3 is TGTGCCAGCAGCTTGGCCGGGACTAGCGGCTCCAGCTCCTACAATGAGCAGTTCTTC.

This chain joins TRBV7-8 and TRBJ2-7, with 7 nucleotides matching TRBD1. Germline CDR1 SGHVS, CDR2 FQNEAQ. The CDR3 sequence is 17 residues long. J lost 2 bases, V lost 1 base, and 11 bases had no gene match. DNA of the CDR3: TGTGCCAGCAGCTTAGTCAATCCAGGGGGAAAAACCTACGAGCAGTACTTC. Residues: CASSLVNPGGKTYEQYF.

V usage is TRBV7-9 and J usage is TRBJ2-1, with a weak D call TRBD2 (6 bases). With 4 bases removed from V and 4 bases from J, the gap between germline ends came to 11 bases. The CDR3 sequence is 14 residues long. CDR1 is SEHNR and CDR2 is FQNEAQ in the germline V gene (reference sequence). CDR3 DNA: TGTGCCAGCAGCTCTCCGGGAGTATACAATGAGCAGTTCTTC. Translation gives CASSSPGVYNEQFF.

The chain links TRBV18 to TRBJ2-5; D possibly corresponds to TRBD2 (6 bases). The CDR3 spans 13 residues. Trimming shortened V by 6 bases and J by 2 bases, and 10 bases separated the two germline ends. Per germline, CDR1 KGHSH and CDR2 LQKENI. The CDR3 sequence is CASSRDLQETQYF. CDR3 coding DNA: TGTGCCAGCTCTCGGGACTTACAAGAGACCCAGTACTTC.

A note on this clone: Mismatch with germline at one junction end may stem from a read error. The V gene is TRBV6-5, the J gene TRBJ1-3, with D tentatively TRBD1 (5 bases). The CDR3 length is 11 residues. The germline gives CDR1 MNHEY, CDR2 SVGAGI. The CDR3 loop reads CASSEGRDQNF. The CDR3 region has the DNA TGTGCCAGCAGTGAAGGTCGGGACCAGAATTTT.

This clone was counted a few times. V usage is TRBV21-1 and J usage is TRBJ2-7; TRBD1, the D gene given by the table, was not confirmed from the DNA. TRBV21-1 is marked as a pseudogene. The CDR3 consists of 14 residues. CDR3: CARTWDRGVYEQYF. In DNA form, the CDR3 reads TGTGCCAGGACATGGGACAGGGGGGTCTACGAGCAGTACTTC.

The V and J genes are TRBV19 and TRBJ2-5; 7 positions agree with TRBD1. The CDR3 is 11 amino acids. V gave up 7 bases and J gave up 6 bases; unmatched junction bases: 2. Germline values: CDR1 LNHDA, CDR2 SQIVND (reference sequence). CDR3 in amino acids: CASKGGKTQYF. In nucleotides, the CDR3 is TGTGCCAGTAAAGGGGGCAAGACCCAGTACTTC.

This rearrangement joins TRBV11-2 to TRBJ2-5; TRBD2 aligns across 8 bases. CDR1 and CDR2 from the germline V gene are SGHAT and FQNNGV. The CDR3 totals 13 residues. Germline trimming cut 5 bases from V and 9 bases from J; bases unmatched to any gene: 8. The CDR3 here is CASSRGGTSAQYF. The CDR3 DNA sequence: TGTGCCAGCAGCCGGGGGGGGACCTCGGCCCAGTACTTC.

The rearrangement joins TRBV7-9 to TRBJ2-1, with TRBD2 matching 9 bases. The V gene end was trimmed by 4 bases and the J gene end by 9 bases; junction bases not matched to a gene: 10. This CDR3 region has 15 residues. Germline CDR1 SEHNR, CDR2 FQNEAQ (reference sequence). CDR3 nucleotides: TGTGCCAGCAGCTCCCCCGGGACTAGCACAAGTGAGCAGTTCTTC. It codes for CASSSPGTSTSEQFF.

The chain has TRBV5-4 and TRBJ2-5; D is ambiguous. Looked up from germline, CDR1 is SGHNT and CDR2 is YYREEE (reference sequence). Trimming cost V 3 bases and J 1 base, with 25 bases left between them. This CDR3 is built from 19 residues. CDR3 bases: TGTGCCAGCAGCTCGCATGACGCCGACCCCACCGGGTCCCAAGAGACCCAGTACTTC. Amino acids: CASSSHDADPTGSQETQYF.